The next 13 T cell receptor beta chains were all read from a single sample in a study of blood T cells in healthy people across ages. For the second PCR, which ran for roughly 7 to 11 cycles, a sample-barcoded 5' primer and a J-beta primer mix were used. TCRdb processed the 5' RACE reads anew with MiXCR; each CDR3 protein has one entry. This sample has hundreds of thousands of distinct CDR3 sequences; less than 70% occur once, and the top ten carry 41%. Sequencing was performed on blood. These receptors came from a man at least 80 years old in good health.

This clonotype has just a few counts. This chain links TRBV10-3 with TRBJ2-1; 9 nucleotides line up with TRBD2. From germline, CDR1 is ENHRY and CDR2 SYGVKD. The ends lost 2 bases at V and 7 bases at J; junction bases unmatched: 3. This CDR3 comprises 14 residues. CDR3 protein: CAISEAGGGNEQFF. The CDR3 nucleotides are TGTGCCATCAGTGAGGCGGGAGGGGGAAATGAGCAGTTCTTC.

This clonotype has more than one count but fewer than ten. The rearrangement links TRBV25-1 to TRBJ2-5; possibly TRBD2 for D (5 bases). V was clipped by 4 bases and J by 4 bases, with 7 bases between them. This CDR3 is 12 amino acids long. Germline V gives CDR1 MGHDK, CDR2 SYGVNS. The CDR3 DNA reads as TGTGCCAGCAGTGTGAGCGGAGAGACCCAGTACTTC. Translating it yields CASSVSGETQYF.

This chain joins TRBV6-1 and TRBJ2-1; 10 nucleotides align to TRBD2. Germline CDR1 reads MNHNS; CDR2 reads SASEGT. The V gene end was trimmed by 7 bases and the J gene end by 7 bases; junction bases not matched to a gene: 16. The CDR3 is 17 amino acids. CDR3 residues: CASTLRVEREGRNEQFF. For the CDR3, the DNA is TGTGCCAGCACCCTGAGGGTTGAGCGGGAGGGGCGGAATGAGCAGTTCTTC.

The V and J genes are TRBV10-3 and TRBJ2-2, with D unresolved. This CDR3 has 16 residues. The V and J ends lost 2 bases and 4 bases respectively, with 14 bases between them. The germline V gene has CDR1 ENHRY and CDR2 SYGVKD. CDR3 region: CAISEALWYFTGELFF. The CDR3, as DNA: TGTGCCATCAGTGAGGCTCTATGGTATTTCACCGGGGAGCTGTTTTTT.

The rearrangement links TRBV5-1 to TRBJ2-2; TRBD1 aligns across 7 bases. Germline V CDR1 and CDR2: SGHRS, YFSETQ. This CDR3 has 16 residues. With V trimmed by 2 bases and J by 5 bases, 9 bases remained unmatched. In nucleotides, the CDR3 is TGCGCCAGCAGCTTTGGGACAGAGACTTTAACCGGGGAGCTGTTTTTT. Protein sequence: CASSFGTETLTGELFF. Filled out from reference TRBV5-1 and TRBJ2-2, the complete variable domain reads KAGVTQTPRYLIKTRGQQVTLSCSPISGHRSVSWYQQTPGQGLQFLFEYFSETQRNKGNFPGRFSGRQFSNSRSEMNVSTLELGDSALYLCASSFGTETLTGELFFGEGSRLTVL.

The chain combines TRBV5-1 with TRBJ2-7; 7 positions match TRBD2. Trimming at V came to 3 bases and at J to 5 bases, leaving 8 bases not matched to a gene. Germline CDR1 reads SGHRS; CDR2 reads YFSETQ. This CDR3 spans 14 amino acids. In nucleotides, the CDR3 is TGCGCCAGCAGCTCGGGGGAGGGGCGCCACGAGCAGTACTTC. Translated: CASSSGEGRHEQYF.

In this sample, this clonotype turned up once. The junction shows a germline mismatch at one end, possibly a read error. CDR3 DNA sequence: TGTGCCAGCATTGAAGCTCCGGGACGCCCCGTTTCGTGGCAGTTCTTC. Its protein product is CASIEAPGRPVSWQFF. J is TRBJ2-1 and V is TRBV2; D tentatively fits TRBD1 or TRBD2 (5 bases each). CDR3 length equals 16 residues. Germline CDR1 SNHLY, CDR2 FYNNEI.

V is TRBV9 and J is TRBJ2-2, with D unresolved. The CDR3 sequence is 15 residues long. Germline V gene data show CDR1 as SGDLS and CDR2 as YYNGEE. Trimming took 0 bases from V and 2 from J, leaving 8 bases between them. The CDR3 region is CASSVGTANTGELFF. Here the CDR3 DNA reads TGTGCCAGCAGCGTAGGCACAGCTAACACCGGGGAGCTGTTTTTT.

The chain employs TRBV7-9 and TRBJ1-2; 11 nucleotides agree with TRBD1. CDR3 length: 16 residues. The V gene end was trimmed by 0 bases and the J gene end by 4 bases; junction bases not matched to a gene: 4. Germline V gives CDR1 SEHNR, CDR2 FQNEAQ (reference sequence). The CDR3: CASSLAGTGGGYGYTF. CDR3 in DNA: TGTGCCAGCAGCTTAGCTGGGACAGGGGGGGGCTATGGCTACACCTTC.

The V and J genes are TRBV5-5 and TRBJ2-3; 9 bases map to TRBD2. V gave up 2 bases and J gave up 2 bases; unmatched junction bases: 3. Germline CDR1 is SGHKS and CDR2 is YYEKEE (reference sequence). This CDR3 is 15 amino acids long. The CDR3 DNA reads as TGTGCCAGCAGCTTCTGGACTAGCGACACAGATACGCAGTATTTT. Encoded protein: CASSFWTSDTDTQYF. The full variable domain, completed using reference TRBV5-5 and TRBJ2-3, is DAGVTQSPTHLIKTRGQQVTLRCSPISGHKSVSWYQQVLGQGPQFIFQYYEKEERGRGNFPDRFSARQFPNYSSELNVNALLLGDSALYLCASSFWTSDTDTQYFGPGTRLTVL.

The chain combines TRBV28 with TRBJ2-3, with 7 positions matching TRBD2. V lost 5 bases to trimming and J lost 14 bases; unmatched junction nucleotides: 13. The CDR3 sequence is 13 residues long. Per the germline V gene, CDR1 is MDHEN and CDR2 is SYDVKM. CDR3 DNA sequence: TGTGCCAGCAGTCCTAGCGGAAACAGAGACGCGTATTTT. Protein product: CASSPSGNRDAYF.

This clonotype has a handful of counts. V is TRBV6-1 and J is TRBJ2-4, with D possibly matching TRBD2 (6 bases). CDR3 size: 15 residues. The germline CDR1 and CDR2 sequences are MNHNS and SASEGT. V lost 2 bases, J lost 13 bases, and 21 bases lay in between. The CDR3 is CASSELRDFRYEQYF. CDR3 bases: TGTGCCAGCAGTGAACTCAGGGACTTTCGCTATGAGCAGTACTTC.

This clonotype has a handful of counts. V is TRBV12-3 or TRBV12-4 and J is TRBJ2-7; the match to TRBD1 covers 8 bases. This CDR3 region has 14 residues. V was pared by 6 bases and J by 2 bases, with 6 bases of the junction left unmatched. The CDR3 nucleotides read TGTGCCAGCAGGCTGGGACAGGCCCCCTACGAGCAGTACTTC. It specifies CASRLGQAPYEQYF.